The sequence of this T cell receptor (beta chain) was determined in a study of chemoradiotherapy in HPV16-positive cancers (dated by TCRdb to between 2020 and 2023). Study-wide context: Functional T-cell assays on cells from a couple of HPV16-positive patients defined candidate HPV-specific T-cell clones and common TCR motifs. The candidate HPV-specific TCRs and motifs were then tracked in TCR repertoires from roughly 86 patients with HPV-related cancers. The study set out to ask whether T-cell immunity against the HPV oncoproteins E6 and E7 changes over the course of chemoradiotherapy and whether that immunity affects survival.

V lost 5 bases and J lost 5 bases, and the count of bases not matched to a germline gene is 10. CDR1 and CDR2, per the germline V gene, are MNHEY and SVGAGI. From the cysteine up to the phenylalanine, the CDR3 has a length of 15 residues. CDR3 DNA only is kept here, 45 bases in frame from base 1. Repertoires were sampled repeatedly over the course of chemoradiotherapy, so clonal expansion could be followed in the tumor microenvironment. Libraries were constructed by the immunoSEQ multiplex PCR assay. This is the immuneACCESS table as TCRdb keeps it, with only in-frame sequences that have V and J called. A part of the clones is gone; compared with another copy, unresolved V genes explain less than half, and the rest is unexplained. This sample is represented by 900 or so clones; less than 95% of them were singletons. The ten largest clones add up to over 2.5% of the sample. In its sample, this clone was seen once. What this receptor recognizes is not known. Qualities for individual bases were not recorded, and no much larger clone is one base off.

Broad study findings and their caveats: Expansion of candidate HPV-specific clones and E7-related TCR motifs was observed in the tumor microenvironment during treatment, whereas no such expansion was observed for non-HPV-specific T cells. Only two HPV16-positive patients were used to derive the functional definition of HPV-specific T cells, and the survival association was reported for HPV16-positive patients. In HPV16-positive patients, expansion of HPV-responsive T cells during chemoradiotherapy was found to be associated with improved recurrence-free survival.

The sample here was tumor tissue, taken from a patient who underwent chemoradiotherapy. The source is a human donor with HPV-associated anogenital cancer. The rearrangement joined TRBV6-5 to TRBJ2-5, and TRBD1 matches 8 of the central bases. The CDR3 protein: CASSQTQGAGETQYF. The bases are TGTGCCAGCAGTCAAACCCAGGGGGCGGGGGAGACCCAGTACTTC.